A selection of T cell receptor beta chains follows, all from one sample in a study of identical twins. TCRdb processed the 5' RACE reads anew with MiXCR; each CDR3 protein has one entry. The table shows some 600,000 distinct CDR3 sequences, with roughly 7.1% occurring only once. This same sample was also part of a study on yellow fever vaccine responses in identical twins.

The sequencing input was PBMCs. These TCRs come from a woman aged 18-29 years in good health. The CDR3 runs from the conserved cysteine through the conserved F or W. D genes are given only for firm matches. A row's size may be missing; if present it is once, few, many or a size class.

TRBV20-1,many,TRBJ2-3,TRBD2,CSAPDGFGSGNTDTQYF,TGCAGTGCCCCAGATGGATTTGGTAGCGGGAATACAGATACGCAGTATTTT
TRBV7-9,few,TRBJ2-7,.,CASIPNRAPYEQYF,TGTGCCAGCATCCCTAACAGGGCCCCCTACGAGCAGTACTTC
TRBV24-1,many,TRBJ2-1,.,CATSAVTRGEQFF,TGTGCCACCAGTGCCGTGACTCGGGGAGAGCAGTTCTTC
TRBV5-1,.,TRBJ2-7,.,CASSLGQLSYEQYF,TGCGCCAGCAGCTTAGGGCAGCTTTCCTACGAGCAGTACTTC
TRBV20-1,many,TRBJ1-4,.,CSASKDPGEKLFF,TGCAGTGCTAGCAAAGACCCTGGTGAAAAACTGTTTTTT
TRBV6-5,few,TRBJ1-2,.,CASSYSPPGASSYGYTF,TGTGCCAGCAGTTACTCGCCCCCAGGGGCTAGTTCCTATGGCTACACCTTC
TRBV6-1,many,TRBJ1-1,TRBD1,CASSPDRGTEAFF,TGTGCCAGCAGTCCTGACAGGGGGACTGAAGCTTTCTTT
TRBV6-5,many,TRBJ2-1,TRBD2,CASSSHTSGSGNEQFF,TGTGCCAGCAGTTCCCATACTAGCGGGAGTGGCAATGAGCAGTTCTTC
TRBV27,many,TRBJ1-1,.,CASSPLQTMNTEAFF,TGTGCCAGCAGTCCCCTACAGACAATGAACACTGAAGCTTTCTTT
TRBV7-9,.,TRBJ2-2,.,CASSPQWTANTGELFF,TGTGCCAGCAGCCCACAATGGACGGCGAACACCGGGGAGCTGTTTTTT
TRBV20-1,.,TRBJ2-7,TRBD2,CSARDYLALADSYEQYF,TGCAGTGCTAGAGATTACCTGGCTCTAGCGGACTCCTACGAGCAGTACTTC
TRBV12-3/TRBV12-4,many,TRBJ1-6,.,CASSLTSQGFSPLHF,TGTGCCAGCAGTTTAACGAGCCAGGGGTTTTCACCCCTCCACTTT
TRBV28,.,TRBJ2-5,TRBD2,CASTPSGRGETQYF,TGTGCTTCTACGCCTAGCGGGAGAGGAGAGACCCAGTACTTC
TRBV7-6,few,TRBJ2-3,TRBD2,CASSLRASGGIVDTQYF,TGTGCCAGCAGCTTAAGGGCTAGCGGGGGGATCGTAGATACGCAGTATTTT
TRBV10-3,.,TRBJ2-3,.,CAISDTPDTQYF,TGTGCCATCAGCGATACACCAGATACGCAGTATTTT
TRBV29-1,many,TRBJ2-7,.,CSVEEPGSHPYEQYF,TGCAGCGTTGAAGAACCGGGCTCCCATCCCTACGAGCAGTACTTC
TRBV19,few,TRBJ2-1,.,CASTRDLAPYNEQFF,TGTGCCAGTACCCGGGACTTGGCTCCCTACAATGAGCAGTTCTTC
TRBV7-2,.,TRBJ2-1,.,CASSLVVGQRPYNEQFF,TGTGCCAGCAGCTTAGTTGTTGGACAGAGACCTTACAATGAGCAGTTCTTC
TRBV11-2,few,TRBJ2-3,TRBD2,CASSLSLFGLAGVSGTDTQYF,TGTGCCAGCAGCTTATCTCTCTTTGGACTAGCGGGAGTCTCCGGCACAGATACGCAGTATTTT
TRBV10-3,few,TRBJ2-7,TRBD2,CATTYAGTSGSYEQYF,TGTGCCACCACCTACGCCGGGACTAGCGGGTCCTACGAGCAGTACTTC